The 9 T cell receptor beta chains below come from one sample, sequenced in a study of T cell responses to AZD1222 COVID-19 vaccine. TCRdb's copy holds only in-frame clones and misses some; the assay was immunoSEQ multiplex PCR. The top ten hold roughly 2.3% of the sample, which has 150,000 to 200,000 clones, 92% seen once. Sample: peripheral blood, taken on day 0 of AZD1222 vaccination. The receptors originated from an adult in good health.

This chain connects TRBV7-2 to TRBJ2-7; either TRBD1 or TRBD2 may fit D (5 bases each). The V end lost 3 bases, the J end lost 7 bases, and 22 bases lay between the germline ends. The CDR3 length is 16 residues. Germline values: CDR1 SGHTA, CDR2 FQGNSA. The CDR3 region has the DNA TGTGCCAGCAGCTTTGGTGTCCGGGGCGCCCTACGAGAGCAGTACTTC. It yields the protein CASSFGVRGALREQYF.

The chain uses TRBV27 and TRBJ2-4; 8 bases are shared with TRBD2. The germline CDR1 and CDR2 sequences are MNHEY and SMNVEV (reference sequence). After removal of 5 bases from V and 3 bases from J, the junction contained 3 bases not matched to a gene. CDR3 length: 14 amino acids. The CDR3 nucleotides are TGTGCCAGCAGTCGAACTAGCGGCAAAAACATTCAGTACTTC. Its protein is CASSRTSGKNIQYF.

This sequence joins TRBV6-1 and TRBJ1-3, with 8 bases matching TRBD1. V was pared by 3 bases and J by 1 base, with 8 bases of the junction left unmatched. The CDR3 has 17 residues. Germline CDR1 reads MNHNS; CDR2 reads SASEGT. The CDR3 loop is CASSELVTGGSGNTIYF. The CDR3, as DNA: TGTGCCAGCAGTGAGTTGGTAACAGGGGGTTCTGGAAACACCATATATTTT.

This clone was seen just once. The V call is TRBV2, the J call TRBJ1-1; perhaps TRBD1 as D (6 bases). Germline V gene data show CDR1 as SNHLY and CDR2 as FYNNEI. This CDR3 region has 15 residues. With 7 bases removed from V and 0 bases from J, the gap between germline ends came to 15 bases. The CDR3 DNA reads as TGTGCCAGCACCCCGGGGGGGGGCATGAACACTGAAGCTTTCTTT. Translated: CASTPGGGMNTEAFF.

This clone showed up just a few times. The chain is built from TRBV6-1 and TRBJ1-2; D unresolved. Germline CDR1 reads MNHNS; CDR2 reads SASEGT. The CDR3 extends over 14 amino acids. The V and J ends lost 2 bases and 4 bases respectively, with 11 bases between them. CDR3 coding DNA: TGTGCCAGCAGTGAAAGTTACGGGATCTATGGCTACACCTTC. This sequence encodes CASSESYGIYGYTF.

The J gene is TRBJ2-1, the V gene TRBV6-2 or TRBV6-3; D ambiguous. V was clipped by 6 bases and J by 6 bases, with 9 bases between them. CDR1 and CDR2 (germline): MNHEY, SVGEGT. The CDR3 covers 12 residues. CDR3 in DNA: TGTGCCAGCAGCCTCCAGAGCAATGAGCAGTTCTTC. Translated: CASSLQSNEQFF.

The chain couples TRBV30 to TRBJ1-5; 12 nucleotides match TRBD1. The CDR3 spans 17 residues. The V gene end was trimmed by 2 bases and the J gene end by 2 bases; junction bases not matched to a gene: 7. The V gene's germline CDR1 is GTSNPN and CDR2 SVGIG (reference sequence). The CDR3 is CAWSPGTGGQGNQPQHF. The CDR3 DNA follows: TGTGCCTGGAGTCCCGGGACAGGGGGCCAGGGCAATCAGCCCCAGCATTTT.

The rearrangement uses TRBV6-1 and TRBJ1-5; D remains ambiguous. Trimming took off 2 bases at V and 3 bases at J, with 5 bases between the two ends. The CDR3 is 13 amino acids. Germline-derived CDR1 and CDR2 are MNHNS and SASEGT. The CDR3 protein is CASSETHNQPQHF. The CDR3 region has the DNA TGTGCCAGCAGTGAAACCCACAATCAGCCCCAGCATTTT.

The J gene is TRBJ2-1, the V gene TRBV10-3; D call uncertain. This CDR3 has 14 residues. Deletions cut 2 bases from V and 5 bases from J, with 10 bases between. Per germline, CDR1 ENHRY and CDR2 SYGVKD. Here the CDR3 reads CAISEPRSHNEQFF. In nucleotides, the CDR3 is TGTGCCATCAGTGAGCCTAGGAGTCACAATGAGCAGTTCTTC.